The source of this TCR beta chain is a study of cytomegalovirus exposure and HLA in healthy donors. Regarding this clone: Its antigen is unidentified.

CDR3 size: 15 residues. Germline CDR1 and CDR2: SGHNT and YYREEE (reference sequence). Trimming cost V 0 bases and J 0 bases, with 4 bases left between them. Study-level results: Through in vitro validation, three CMV-associated chains were shown to be specific for CMV antigens. According to reports, the classifier identified cytomegalovirus status with high specificity and sensitivity.

The data were produced by immunoSEQ multiplex PCR, yet TCRdb's version contains in-frame clones alone and is incomplete. Of under 400,000 clones in the sample, roughly 90% were seen once. The V call is TRBV5-4, the J call TRBJ2-6; unclear D gene. The source material was PBMCs. The TCR originated in a young woman in good health and CMV-seronegative. CDR3 sequence: CASSLGASGANVLTF. For the CDR3, the DNA is TGTGCCAGCAGCTTGGGGGCCTCTGGGGCCAACGTCCTGACTTTC. The complete variable domain, with remaining parts taken from reference TRBV5-4 and TRBJ2-6, reads ETGVTQSPTHLIKTRGQQVTLRCSSQSGHNTVSWYQQALGQGPQFIFQYYREEENGRGNFPPRFSGLQFPNYSSELNVNALELDDSALYLCASSLGASGANVLTFGAGSRLTVL.